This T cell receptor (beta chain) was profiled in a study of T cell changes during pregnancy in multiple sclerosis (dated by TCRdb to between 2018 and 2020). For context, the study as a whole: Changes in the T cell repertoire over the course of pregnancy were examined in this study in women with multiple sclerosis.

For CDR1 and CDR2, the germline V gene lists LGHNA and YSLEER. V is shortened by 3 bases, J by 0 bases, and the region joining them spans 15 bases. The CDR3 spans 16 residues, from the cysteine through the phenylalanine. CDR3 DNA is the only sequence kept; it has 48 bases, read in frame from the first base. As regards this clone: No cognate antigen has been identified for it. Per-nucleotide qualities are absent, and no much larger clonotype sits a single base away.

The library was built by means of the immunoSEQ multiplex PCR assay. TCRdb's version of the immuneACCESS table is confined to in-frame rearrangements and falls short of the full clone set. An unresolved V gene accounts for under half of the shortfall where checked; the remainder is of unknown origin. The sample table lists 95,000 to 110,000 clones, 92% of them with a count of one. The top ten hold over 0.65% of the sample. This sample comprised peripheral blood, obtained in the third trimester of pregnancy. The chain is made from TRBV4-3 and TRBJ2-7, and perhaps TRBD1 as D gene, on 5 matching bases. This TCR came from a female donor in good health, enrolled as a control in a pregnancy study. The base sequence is TGCGCCAGCAGCCAGCACCACTTCGACAGCTCCTACGAGCAGTACTTC. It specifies CASSQHHFDSSYEQYF.